The TCR beta chain under discussion was sequenced for a study of blood T cells in healthy people across ages. CDR3 length equals 13 residues. CDR1 is SQVTM, CDR2 ANQGSEA, per germline. J was trimmed by 2 bases and V by 6 bases; bases with no gene match: 5. A second PCR of 7 to 11 cycles used a sample-barcoded 5' primer and a J-beta primer mix. MiXCR, applied by TCRdb to the 5' RACE reads, yields one record per CDR3 protein. The sample lists fewer than 800,000 distinct CDR3 sequences, 45% to 50% occurring once. This clonotype appeared a few times. The rearrangement uses TRBV29-1 and TRBJ2-3; 7 bases line up with TRBD1. The TCR originated in a woman aged 55-70 years in good health. Sequencing used blood. The CDR3 DNA follows: TGCAGCGTGAGGGGGCAACTCACAGATACGCAGTATTTT. It yields the protein CSVRGQLTDTQYF.